This T cell receptor (beta chain) was identified in a study of beta chain features in type 1 diabetes. Notes on the study in general: Shorter TCRB CDR3s, moderately but significantly so, marked every one of the four CD4+ subsets in Type 1 diabetes patients.

CDR3 length: 19 amino acids. V dropped 0 bases and J dropped 0 bases, with 18 bases sitting between them. The germline V gene has CDR1 MGHRA and CDR2 YSYEKL. Reverse transcription of all isolated RNA meant that expressed TCRB transcripts were sequenced. This table comes from immunoSEQ multiplex PCR, and its TCRdb copy is limited to in-frame clones, with some not included. The repertoire has some 700,000 clones, 13% of them found once; the top ten carry around 0.022%. As to this clone: Its antigen is currently unknown.

Each of the sorted populations had a purity greater than 98%. The sample consisted of naive CD4+ T cells from blood. The sequence derives from a man in his late teens or twenties with type 1 diabetes. The rearrangement links TRBV4-1 to TRBJ2-1; D is unclear. The CDR3 reads CASSQDWLVWRSSYNEQFF. The CDR3 nucleotides are TGCGCCAGCAGCCAAGATTGGTTGGTGTGGCGGAGCTCCTACAATGAGCAGTTCTTC.